One TCR beta chain is described in this entry. Its antigen remains unidentified. This record comes from a study of T-cell memory formation after mild COVID-19. General observations from the study: CD4+ contracting clones were mainly CM and EM; CD8+ ones, EMRA. What remained unconfirmed was the SARS-CoV-2 specificity of second-wave clones peaking on day 37. Day 15 to 85 contracting clones showed balanced CD4/CD8; later expanders leaned CD4+.

V was cut by 0 bases and J by 11 bases, with 23 bases left in between. Looked up from germline, CDR1 is DFQATT and CDR2 is SNEGSKA (reference sequence). CDR3 length: 16 residues. TCRdb recomputed calls from the 5' RACE reads with MiXCR, one row per CDR3 protein. The table lists about 400,000 distinct CDR3 sequences, 13% to 15% of them singletons. The sequence came from a man aged 18-30 years who had mild COVID-19 (a few samples of this study predate the infection). Cell type and time point are not known. Sequencing input: PBMCs or a T cell subset sorted from them (not recorded which). V and J are TRBV20-1 and TRBJ2-1; D possibly uses TRBD1 or TRBD2 (5 bases each). CDR3 nucleotide sequence: TGCAGTGCTAGAGATATTAGAGACAGCGGCTTCGGTCAGCAGTTCTTC. Translating it yields CSARDIRDSGFGQQFF.